This T cell receptor (beta chain) originates from a study of blood T cell repertoires in COVID-19. Across the study: Samples representing acute and convalescent COVID-19 were sourced from the United States, Italy and Spain. T cells, B-cell-depleted T cells, or PBMCs supplied cDNA or gDNA.

J lost 2 bases, V lost 3 bases, and 5 bases had no gene match. In germline, CDR1 is LGHNA, CDR2 YSLEER. CDR3 length equals 15 residues. Authors' analysis steps: Researchers report that nucleated cell counts were estimated from reference gene primer amplification. Data came from immunoSEQ multiplex PCR; TCRdb stores just in-frame clones and leaves some out. That table gives V, J and clone size, and the DNA gave D and trimming. The data show tens of thousands of clones, over 80% seen once. The sample comprised peripheral blood. V gene TRBV4-3 combines with J gene TRBJ1-2; 8 bases agree with TRBD1. The sequence was collected from a human donor in a cohort sampled during active COVID-19. The CDR3 loop reads CASSQATGANYGYTF. The CDR3 DNA follows: TGCGCCAGCAGCCAGGCGACAGGGGCCAACTATGGCTACACCTTC.